The clone carrying this TCR beta chain was counted a single time. The antigen is unknown. The length of the CDR3 is 15 residues. The ends lost 3 bases at V and 11 bases at J; junction bases unmatched: 17. Germline V gene sequence: CDR1 SQVTM, CDR2 ANQGSEA. This entry belongs to a study of blood T cells in healthy people across ages. Broader study findings: Reliance upon unsorted PBMCs precluded definitive naive versus antigen-experienced comparison. The study regarded diversity estimates from one million T cells as underestimates.

The use of a sample-barcoded 5' primer and a J-beta primer mix characterized a second PCR of 7 to 11 cycles. Every sample gave at least 2.5 million paired-end reads containing CDR3. TCRdb itself ran the 5' RACE reads through MiXCR, one entry per CDR3 protein. Of about 1 million distinct CDR3 sequences detected, over 35% appear once; the ten largest clones hold approximately 17%. There were healthy Caucasian individuals from Russia, aged roughly 6 to 90, serving as donors. V gene TRBV29-1 combines with J gene TRBJ1-2; 8 bases are a match to TRBD1. Sequencing was done on a sample of blood. This TCR derives from a woman aged 55-69 years in good health. CDR3 residues: CSVEETDRASWGYTF. The CDR3 DNA is TGCAGCGTTGAGGAAACGGACAGGGCTTCCTGGGGGTACACCTTC.